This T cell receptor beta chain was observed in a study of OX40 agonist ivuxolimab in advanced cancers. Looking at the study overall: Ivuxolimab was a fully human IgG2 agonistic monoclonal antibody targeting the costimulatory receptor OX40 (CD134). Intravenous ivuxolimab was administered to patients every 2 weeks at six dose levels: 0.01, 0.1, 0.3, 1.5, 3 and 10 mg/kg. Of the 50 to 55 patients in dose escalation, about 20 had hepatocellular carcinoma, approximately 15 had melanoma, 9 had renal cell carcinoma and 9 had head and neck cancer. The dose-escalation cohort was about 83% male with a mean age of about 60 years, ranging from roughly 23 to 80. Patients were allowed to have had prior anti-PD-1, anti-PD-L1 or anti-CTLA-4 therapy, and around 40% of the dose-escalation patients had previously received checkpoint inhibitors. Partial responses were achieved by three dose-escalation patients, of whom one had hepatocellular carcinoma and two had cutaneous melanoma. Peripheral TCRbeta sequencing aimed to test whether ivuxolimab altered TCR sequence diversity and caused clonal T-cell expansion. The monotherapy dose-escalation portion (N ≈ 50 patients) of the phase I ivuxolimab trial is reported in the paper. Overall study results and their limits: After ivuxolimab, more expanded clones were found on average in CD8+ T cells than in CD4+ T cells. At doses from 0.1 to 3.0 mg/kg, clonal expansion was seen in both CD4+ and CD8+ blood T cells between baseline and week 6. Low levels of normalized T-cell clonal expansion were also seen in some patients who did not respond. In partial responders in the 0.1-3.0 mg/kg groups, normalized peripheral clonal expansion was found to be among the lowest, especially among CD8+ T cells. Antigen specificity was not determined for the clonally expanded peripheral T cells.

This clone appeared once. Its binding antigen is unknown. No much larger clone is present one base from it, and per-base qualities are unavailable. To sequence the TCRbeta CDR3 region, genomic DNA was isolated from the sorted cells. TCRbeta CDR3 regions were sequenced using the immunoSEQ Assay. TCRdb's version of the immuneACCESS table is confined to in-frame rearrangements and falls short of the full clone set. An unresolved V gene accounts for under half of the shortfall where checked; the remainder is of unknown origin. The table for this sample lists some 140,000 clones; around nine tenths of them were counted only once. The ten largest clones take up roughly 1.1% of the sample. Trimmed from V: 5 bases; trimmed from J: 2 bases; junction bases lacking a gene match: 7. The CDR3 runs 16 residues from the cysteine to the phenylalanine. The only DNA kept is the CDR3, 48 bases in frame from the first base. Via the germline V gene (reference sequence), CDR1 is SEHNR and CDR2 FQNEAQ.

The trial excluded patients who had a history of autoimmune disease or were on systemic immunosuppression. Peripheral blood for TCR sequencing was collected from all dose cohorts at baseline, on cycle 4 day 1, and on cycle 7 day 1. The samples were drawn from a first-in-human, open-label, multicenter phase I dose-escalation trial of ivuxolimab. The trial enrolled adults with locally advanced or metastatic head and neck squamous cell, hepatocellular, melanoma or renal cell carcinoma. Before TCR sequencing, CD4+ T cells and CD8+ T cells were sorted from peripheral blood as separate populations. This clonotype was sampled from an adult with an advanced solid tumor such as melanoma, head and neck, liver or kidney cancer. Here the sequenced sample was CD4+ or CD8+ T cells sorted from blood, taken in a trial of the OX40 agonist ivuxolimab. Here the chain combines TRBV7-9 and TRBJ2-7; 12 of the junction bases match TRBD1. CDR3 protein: CASSPRDRGPAYEQYF. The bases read TGTGCCAGCAGCCCTAGGGACAGGGGGCCGGCCTACGAGCAGTACTTC. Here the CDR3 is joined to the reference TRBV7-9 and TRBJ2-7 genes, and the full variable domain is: DTGVSQNPRHKITKRGQNVTFRCDPISEHNRLYWYRQTLGQGPEFLTYFQNEAQLEKSRLLSDRFSAERPKGSFSTLEIQRTEQGDSAMYLCASSPRDRGPAYEQYFGPGTRLTVT.